A selection of T cell receptor beta chains follows, all from one sample in a study of neoadjuvant nivolumab and ipilimumab in lung cancer. Only in-frame clones appear in the TCRdb table, and some are missing; sequencing was by immunoSEQ multiplex PCR. The data hold 7,500 to 10,000 clones, with 70% to 80% observed a single time. This specimen consisted of adjacent normal lung tissue, obtained after neoadjuvant nivolumab, alone or with ipilimumab, at or shortly before surgery. These receptors were taken from an adult with non-small cell lung cancer. The CDR3 runs from the conserved cysteine through the conserved F or W. A D gene is named only where the DNA matches it firmly. The size field is filled for only some rows; it gives once, few, many or a size class.

J gene: TRBJ1-6
D gene: .
clone size: .
V gene: TRBV7-2
CDR3 protein: CASTSGYSPLHF
CDR3 DNA: TGTGCCAGCACTTCGGGCTACTCACCCCTCCACTTT

J gene: TRBJ1-1
D gene: TRBD1
clone size: .
V gene: TRBV2
CDR3 protein: CASKEGQLNTEAFF
CDR3 DNA: TGTGCCAGCAAAGAGGGACAGTTGAACACTGAAGCTTTCTTT

J gene: TRBJ2-7
D gene: .
clone size: .
V gene: TRBV14
CDR3 protein: CASSVDYYEQYF
CDR3 DNA: TGTGCCAGCAGCGTCGACTACTACGAGCAGTACTTC

J gene: TRBJ2-2
D gene: .
clone size: .
V gene: TRBV11-2
CDR3 protein: CASSLERVSANTGELFF
CDR3 DNA: TGTGCCAGCAGCTTAGAACGAGTTAGCGCGAATACCGGGGAGCTGTTTTTT

J gene: TRBJ2-7
D gene: TRBD1
clone size: few
V gene: TRBV7-9
CDR3 protein: CASSPQTGGSSYEQYF
CDR3 DNA: TGTGCCAGCAGCCCTCAGACAGGGGGGAGCTCCTACGAGCAGTACTTC

J gene: TRBJ2-1
D gene: .
clone size: .
V gene: TRBV7-2
CDR3 protein: CASSYGRYNEQFF
CDR3 DNA: TGTGCCAGCAGCTACGGACGGTACAATGAGCAGTTCTTC

J gene: TRBJ2-7
D gene: .
clone size: .
V gene: TRBV7-2
CDR3 protein: CASSSQAYEQYF
CDR3 DNA: TGTGCCAGCAGCTCCCAGGCCTACGAGCAGTACTTC

J gene: TRBJ2-7
D gene: .
clone size: few
V gene: TRBV9
CDR3 protein: CASSLGLVSYEQYF
CDR3 DNA: TGTGCCAGCAGCCTGGGGCTGGTCTCCTACGAGCAGTACTTC

J gene: TRBJ2-3
D gene: .
clone size: few
V gene: TRBV5-1
CDR3 protein: CASSLGGRLDTDTQYF
CDR3 DNA: TGCGCCAGCAGCTTAGGTGGCCGACTCGACACAGATACGCAGTATTTT

J gene: TRBJ1-6
D gene: .
clone size: .
V gene: TRBV2
CDR3 protein: CASSEQSSYNSPLHF
CDR3 DNA: TGTGCCAGCAGTGAACAGAGCTCCTATAATTCACCCCTCCACTTT

J gene: TRBJ2-7
D gene: .
clone size: .
V gene: TRBV4-3
CDR3 protein: CASSQDGSYEQYF
CDR3 DNA: TGCGCCAGCAGCCAAGACGGATCCTACGAGCAGTACTTC

J gene: TRBJ2-7
D gene: .
clone size: .
V gene: TRBV6-6
CDR3 protein: CASSHAVPYEQYF
CDR3 DNA: TGTGCCAGCAGCCACGCCGTTCCCTACGAGCAGTACTTC

J gene: TRBJ2-7
D gene: TRBD1
clone size: .
V gene: TRBV11-2
CDR3 protein: CASSLLRGQGANEQYF
CDR3 DNA: TGTGCCAGCAGCTTATTGAGGGGACAGGGGGCTAACGAGCAGTACTTC

J gene: TRBJ2-1
D gene: .
clone size: .
V gene: TRBV2
CDR3 protein: CASGGDEQFF
CDR3 DNA: TGTGCCAGTGGGGGAGACGAGCAGTTCTTC

J gene: TRBJ2-2
D gene: .
clone size: once
V gene: TRBV7-2
CDR3 protein: CASSLDGFTGELFF
CDR3 DNA: TGTGCCAGCAGCTTAGATGGGTTCACCGGGGAGCTGTTTTTT

J gene: TRBJ1-1
D gene: .
clone size: few
V gene: TRBV7-9
CDR3 protein: CASKGLPNTEAFF
CDR3 DNA: TGTGCCAGCAAGGGACTTCCGAACACTGAAGCTTTCTTT

J gene: TRBJ2-3
D gene: .
clone size: .
V gene: TRBV7-3
CDR3 protein: CASSLLITDTQYF
CDR3 DNA: TGTGCCAGCAGTCTCTTAATCACAGATACGCAGTATTTT

J gene: TRBJ1-1
D gene: .
clone size: .
V gene: TRBV7-9
CDR3 protein: CASTLGGNTEAFF
CDR3 DNA: TGTGCCAGCACCTTAGGGGGGAACACTGAAGCTTTCTTT

J gene: TRBJ2-3
D gene: .
clone size: .
V gene: TRBV5-1
CDR3 protein: CASSLDTVLAGFTDTQYF
CDR3 DNA: TGCGCCAGCAGCTTGGATACGGTCCTGGCGGGGTTCACAGATACGCAGTATTTT

J gene: TRBJ2-5
D gene: TRBD2
clone size: .
V gene: TRBV9
CDR3 protein: CASSVAGGNWETQYF
CDR3 DNA: TGTGCCAGCAGCGTAGCGGGAGGGAATTGGGAGACCCAGTACTTC

J gene: TRBJ1-2
D gene: .
clone size: few
V gene: TRBV5-1
CDR3 protein: CASSLAVGGTTNYGYTF
CDR3 DNA: TGCGCCAGCAGCTTGGCAGTAGGGGGGACGACTAACTATGGCTACACCTTC

J gene: TRBJ2-1
D gene: TRBD2
clone size: .
V gene: TRBV7-9
CDR3 protein: CASIRTSGASSYNEQFF
CDR3 DNA: TGTGCCAGCATCCGGACTAGCGGGGCAAGCTCCTACAATGAGCAGTTCTTC

J gene: TRBJ1-1
D gene: TRBD1
clone size: once
V gene: TRBV19
CDR3 protein: CASSALTGAPGNTEAFF
CDR3 DNA: TGTGCCAGTAGTGCACTGACAGGGGCGCCGGGGAACACTGAAGCTTTCTTT

J gene: TRBJ1-1
D gene: TRBD1
clone size: .
V gene: TRBV29-1
CDR3 protein: CSAGQGLGSTEAFF
CDR3 DNA: TGCAGCGCTGGACAGGGGCTAGGTAGCACTGAAGCTTTCTTT

J gene: TRBJ2-1
D gene: TRBD2
clone size: .
V gene: TRBV5-6
CDR3 protein: CASSAAGGPGNEQFF
CDR3 DNA: TGTGCCAGCAGCGCCGCGGGGGGGCCGGGTAATGAGCAGTTCTTC

J gene: TRBJ1-2
D gene: .
clone size: once
V gene: TRBV6-6
CDR3 protein: CASSPGANYGYTF
CDR3 DNA: TGTGCCAGCAGCCCGGGGGCGAACTATGGCTACACCTTC

J gene: TRBJ2-7
D gene: .
clone size: few
V gene: TRBV5-6
CDR3 protein: CASSFLGHPNEQYF
CDR3 DNA: TGTGCCAGCAGCTTTCTTGGACACCCCAACGAGCAGTACTTC

J gene: TRBJ1-4
D gene: TRBD1
clone size: .
V gene: TRBV4-1
CDR3 protein: CASSQETPGQGNEKLFF
CDR3 DNA: TGCGCCAGCAGCCAAGAAACACCGGGACAGGGAAATGAAAAACTGTTTTTT

J gene: TRBJ1-6
D gene: .
clone size: .
V gene: TRBV14
CDR3 protein: CASSQARVANSPLHF
CDR3 DNA: TGTGCCAGCAGCCAAGCGAGGGTGGCAAATTCACCCCTCCACTTT

J gene: TRBJ1-1
D gene: .
clone size: once
V gene: TRBV25-1
CDR3 protein: CASSAGATEAFF
CDR3 DNA: TGTGCCAGCAGTGCAGGGGCCACTGAAGCTTTCTTT

J gene: TRBJ2-3
D gene: .
clone size: .
V gene: TRBV6-5
CDR3 protein: CASSLGRTNTDTQYF
CDR3 DNA: TGTGCCAGCAGTTTAGGACGGACCAACACAGATACGCAGTATTTT

J gene: TRBJ1-2
D gene: TRBD1
clone size: .
V gene: TRBV7-9
CDR3 protein: CASSLTGQGYGYTF
CDR3 DNA: TGTGCCAGCAGCCTGACAGGGCAGGGGTATGGCTACACCTTC

J gene: TRBJ1-5
D gene: TRBD1
clone size: .
V gene: TRBV7-2
CDR3 protein: CASSWGQGSNQPQHF
CDR3 DNA: TGTGCCAGCAGCTGGGGACAGGGCTCCAATCAGCCCCAGCATTTT

J gene: TRBJ2-1
D gene: .
clone size: .
V gene: TRBV5-1
CDR3 protein: CASSLGSLTVPHSYNEQFF
CDR3 DNA: TGCGCCAGCAGCTTGGGCTCCCTGACAGTTCCCCACTCCTACAATGAGCAGTTCTTC

J gene: TRBJ2-5
D gene: TRBD1
clone size: .
V gene: TRBV5-6
CDR3 protein: CASSSRIGDRGRLRETQYF
CDR3 DNA: TGTGCCAGCAGCTCGCGGATAGGGGACAGGGGGCGATTGCGGGAGACCCAGTACTTC